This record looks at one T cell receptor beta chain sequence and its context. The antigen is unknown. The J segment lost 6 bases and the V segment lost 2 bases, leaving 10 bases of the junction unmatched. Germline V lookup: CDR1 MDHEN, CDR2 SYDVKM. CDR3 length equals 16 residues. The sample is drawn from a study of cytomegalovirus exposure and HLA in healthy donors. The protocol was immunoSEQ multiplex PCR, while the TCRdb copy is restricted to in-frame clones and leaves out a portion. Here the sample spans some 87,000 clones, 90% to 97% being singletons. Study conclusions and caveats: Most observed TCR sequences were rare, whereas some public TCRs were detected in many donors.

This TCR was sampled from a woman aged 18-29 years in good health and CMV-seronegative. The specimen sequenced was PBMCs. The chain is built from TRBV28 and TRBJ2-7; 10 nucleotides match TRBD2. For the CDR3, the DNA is TGTGCCAGCAGTTTAGTGACTAGCGGGCGCACGGTCGAGCAGTACTTC. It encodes CASSLVTSGRTVEQYF.